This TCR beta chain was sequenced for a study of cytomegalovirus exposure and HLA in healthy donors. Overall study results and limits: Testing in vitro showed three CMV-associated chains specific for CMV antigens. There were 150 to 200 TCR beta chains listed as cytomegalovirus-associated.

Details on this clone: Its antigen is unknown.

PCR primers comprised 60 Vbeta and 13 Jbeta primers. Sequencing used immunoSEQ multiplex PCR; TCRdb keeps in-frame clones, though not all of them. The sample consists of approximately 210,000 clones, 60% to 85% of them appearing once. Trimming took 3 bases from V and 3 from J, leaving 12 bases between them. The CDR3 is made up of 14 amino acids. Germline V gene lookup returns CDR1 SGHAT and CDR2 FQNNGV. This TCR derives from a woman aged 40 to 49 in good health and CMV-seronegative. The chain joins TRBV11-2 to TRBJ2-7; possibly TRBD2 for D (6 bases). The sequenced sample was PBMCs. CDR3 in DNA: TGTGCCAGCAGCTTTGGGGCTAGCGTCTACGAGCAGTACTTC. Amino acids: CASSFGASVYEQYF.